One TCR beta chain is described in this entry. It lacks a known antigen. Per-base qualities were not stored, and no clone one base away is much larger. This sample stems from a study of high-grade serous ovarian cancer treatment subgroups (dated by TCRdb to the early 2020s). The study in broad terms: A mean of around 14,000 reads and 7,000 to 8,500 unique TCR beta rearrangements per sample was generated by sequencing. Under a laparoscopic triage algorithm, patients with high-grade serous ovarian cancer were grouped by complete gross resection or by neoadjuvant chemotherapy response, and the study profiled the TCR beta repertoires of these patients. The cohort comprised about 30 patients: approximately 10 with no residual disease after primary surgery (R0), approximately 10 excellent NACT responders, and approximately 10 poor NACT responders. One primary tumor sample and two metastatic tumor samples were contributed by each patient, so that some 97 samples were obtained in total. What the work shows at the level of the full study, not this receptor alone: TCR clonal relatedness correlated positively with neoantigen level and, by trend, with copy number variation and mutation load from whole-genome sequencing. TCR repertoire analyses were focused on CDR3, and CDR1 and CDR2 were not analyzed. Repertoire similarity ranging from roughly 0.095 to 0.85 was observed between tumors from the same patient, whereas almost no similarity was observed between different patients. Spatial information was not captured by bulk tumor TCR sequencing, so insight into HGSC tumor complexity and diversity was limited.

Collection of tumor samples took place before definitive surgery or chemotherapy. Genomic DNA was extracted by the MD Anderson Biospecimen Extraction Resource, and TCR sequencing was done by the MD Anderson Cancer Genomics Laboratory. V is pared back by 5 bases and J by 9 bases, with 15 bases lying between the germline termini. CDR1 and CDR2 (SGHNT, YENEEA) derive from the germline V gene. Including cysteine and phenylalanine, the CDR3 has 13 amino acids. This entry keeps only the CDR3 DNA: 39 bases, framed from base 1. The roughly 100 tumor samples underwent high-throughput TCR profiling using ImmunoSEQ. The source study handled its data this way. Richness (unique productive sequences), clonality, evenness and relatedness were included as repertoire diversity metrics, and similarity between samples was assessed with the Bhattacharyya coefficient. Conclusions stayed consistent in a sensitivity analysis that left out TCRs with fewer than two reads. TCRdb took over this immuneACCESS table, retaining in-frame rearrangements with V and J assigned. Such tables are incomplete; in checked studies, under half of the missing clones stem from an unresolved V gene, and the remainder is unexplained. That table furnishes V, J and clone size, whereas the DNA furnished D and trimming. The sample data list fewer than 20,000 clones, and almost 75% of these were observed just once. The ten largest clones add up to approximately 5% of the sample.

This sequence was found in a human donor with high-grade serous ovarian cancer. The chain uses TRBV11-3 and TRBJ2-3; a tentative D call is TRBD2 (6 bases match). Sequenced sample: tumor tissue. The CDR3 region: CASSGRDSHTQYF. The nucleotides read TGTGCCAGCAGCGGGCGGGACTCCCACACGCAGTATTTT.